This TCR beta chain was sequenced during a study of T cell changes during pregnancy in multiple sclerosis. The sample holds one count of this clone. Only in-frame clones appear in the TCRdb table, and some are missing; sequencing was by immunoSEQ multiplex PCR. The repertoire holds tens of thousands of clones, with roughly nine tenths as singletons. Germline V gene sequence: CDR1 MDHEN, CDR2 SYDVKM. V lost 9 bases to trimming and J lost 6 bases, with 15 bases between them. The length of the CDR3 is 12 residues. The source material was CD8+ T cells from peripheral blood mononuclear cells, sampled in the second trimester of pregnancy. This TCR came from a female donor with multiple sclerosis, enrolled in a pregnancy study. V is TRBV28 and J is TRBJ2-7; D gene uncertain. CDR3 DNA: TGTGCCAGGGTCGGAGAGTATGGCGAGCAGTACTTC. Translating gives CARVGEYGEQYF.